A single sample gave rise to the 32 T cell receptor beta chains below, sequenced in a study of T cells in Graves' hyperthyroidism and ophthalmopathy. RNA transcripts yielded amplified TCR beta CDR3 regions. Primed by the HTBI set, a first-round RT-PCR was run on the TCR CDR3. MiXCR was run by TCRdb on the multiplex PCR reads, yielding one entry per CDR3 protein. This sample has approximately 330,000 distinct CDR3 sequences; 18% occur once, and the top ten carry under 55%. The source material was blood. These receptors were obtained from a woman aged 45-59 years with Graves' hyperthyroidism.

The rearrangement uses TRBV7-3 and TRBJ2-2; 9 bases fit TRBD1. The CDR3 totals 15 residues. The trim removed 5 bases at V and 8 bases at J, leaving 9 bases unmatched. Germline assignment: CDR1 SGHTA and CDR2 FQGTGA. The CDR3 nucleotides are TGTGCCAGCAGCCCCGACCGGGACAGGGAAGGGGAGCTGTTTTTT. Translation: CASSPDRDREGELFF.

The gene calls are TRBV6-1 and TRBJ1-2; D perhaps matches TRBD1 (5 bases). The CDR3 runs to 12 residues. Germline-derived CDR1 and CDR2 are MNHNS and SASEGT. Trimming pared 3 bases from V and 8 bases from J, leaving 10 bases between. CDR3 nucleotides: TGTGCCAGCAGTGATCCAGGGAGAGGCTACACCTTC. Protein sequence: CASSDPGRGYTF.

The DNA for the CDR3 is TGTGCCAGCAGCGTAGAATCGGCGGGCCTTTACAATGAGCAGTTCTTC. Translating it yields CASSVESAGLYNEQFF. V is TRBV9 and J is TRBJ2-1, with TRBD2 as a possible D gene (5 bases). Trimming took 0 bases from V and 4 from J, leaving 14 bases between them. Germline CDR1 SGDLS, CDR2 YYNGEE. The CDR3 totals 16 residues.

The chain couples TRBV24-1 to TRBJ1-1; D unclear. Germline CDR1 is KGHDR and CDR2 is SFDVKD. V was clipped by 6 bases and J by 1 base, with 8 bases between them. This CDR3 spans 13 amino acids. The CDR3 region is CATSTSANTEAFF. CDR3 bases: TGTGCCACCAGTACGTCGGCGAACACTGAAGCTTTCTTT.

There are many counts of this clonotype. As DNA, the CDR3 is TGTGCCAGCTCACCACAGGGCCGCAATCAGCCCCAGCATTTT. As protein: CASSPQGRNQPQHF. V usage is TRBV18 and J usage is TRBJ1-5; D unresolved. Germline CDR1 is KGHSH and CDR2 is LQKENI. The CDR3 extends over 14 amino acids. V shed 1 base and J shed 2 bases, with 6 bases lying between them.

Regarding this clonotype: One junction end disagrees with the germline gene, perhaps due to a read error. This chain links TRBV7-6 with TRBJ2-7; D may match TRBD1 or TRBD2 (5 bases each). CDR3 size: 13 residues. The V gene's germline CDR1 is SGHVS and CDR2 FNYEAQ. CDR3 DNA sequence: TGTGCCGGCAGCCAGGGACCGTCCTACGAGCAGTACTTC. It specifies CAGSQGPSYEQYF.

This chain connects TRBV14 to TRBJ1-1; D possibly corresponds to TRBD1 (5 bases). Germline CDR1 and CDR2: SGHDN and FVKESK. The CDR3 extends over 15 amino acids. Between the trimmed V and J ends, which lost 7 bases and 3 bases, there was a span of 18 bases. The DNA of the CDR3 is TGTGCCAGCACCTTAGGGGTAGGGACTCACACTGAAGCTTTCTTT. As protein: CASTLGVGTHTEAFF.

V gene TRBV6-1 combines with J gene TRBJ1-1, with D possibly matching TRBD1 (5 bases). The CDR3 is 14 amino acids. Looked up from germline, CDR1 is MNHNS and CDR2 is SASEGT. The V gene lost 4 bases and the J gene lost 2 bases, with 11 bases spanning the gap. For the CDR3, the DNA is TGTGCCAGCAGTGTTACCCGGGGCAACACTGAAGCTTTCTTT. It is translated as CASSVTRGNTEAFF.

Worth noting for this clonotype: One junction end does not reproduce the germline sequence, and a read error may be involved. In DNA form, the CDR3 reads TGTGCCAGCAGGGAGATCGGGGAGCTGCTTTTT. Translation: CASREIGELLF. The V call is TRBV28, the J call TRBJ2-2; the D gene is possibly TRBD2 (5 bases). This CDR3 comprises 11 residues. In germline, CDR1 is MDHEN, CDR2 SYDVKM.

This clonotype was counted a few times. A much larger clone is a single base away; this may be a read error. The gene calls are TRBV30 and TRBJ1-5, with a tentative D call TRBD1 (6 bases). CDR3 size: 15 residues. V was shortened by 1 base and J by 5 bases, with 15 bases between the two germline ends. From germline, CDR1 is GTSNPN and CDR2 SVGIG (reference sequence). CDR3 sequence: CAWSASSGGHQPQHF. As DNA, the CDR3 is TGTGCCTGGAGTGCGTCTTCCGGGGGCCATCAGCCCCAGCATTTT.

In its sample, this clonotype was seen a few times. CDR3 amino acids: CSVVGGYVNEQFF. CDR3 nucleotides: TGCAGCGTTGTGGGCGGCTATGTAAATGAGCAGTTCTTC. The chain is built from TRBV29-1 and TRBJ2-1; D remains unclear. CDR1 and CDR2 from the germline V gene are SQVTM and ANQGSEA. V gave up 4 bases and J gave up 7 bases, with 14 bases separating them. The CDR3 has 13 residues.

The V and J genes are TRBV29-1 and TRBJ2-2, with 12 nucleotides matching TRBD2. This CDR3 has 14 residues. V was clipped by 5 bases and J by 7 bases; unmatched bases: 5. The germline gives CDR1 SQVTM, CDR2 ANQGSEA. The CDR3 here is CSVTSGGIGGELFF. CDR3 in DNA: TGCAGCGTTACTAGCGGGGGGATCGGCGGGGAGCTGTTTTTT.

This clonotype was observed many times. V usage is TRBV20-1 and J usage is TRBJ2-3, with a possible D match to TRBD2 (5 bases). Trimming pared 6 bases from V and 8 bases from J, leaving 12 bases between. CDR1 and CDR2 (germline): DFQATT, SNEGSKA (reference sequence). The CDR3 has 11 amino acids. The CDR3 loop is CSARDRATQYF. DNA for the CDR3: TGCAGTGCCCGGGATCGGGCTACGCAGTATTTT.

This clonotype was seen ten or more times. V usage is TRBV28 and J usage is TRBJ2-1, with 9 bases matching TRBD2. Germline values: CDR1 MDHEN, CDR2 SYDVKM. V lost 6 bases and J lost 3; bases outside the gene matches: 18. The CDR3 is 19 amino acids. Written as DNA, the CDR3 is TGTGCCAGCAGCCAATTTGTCATCGGCGGGAGGGCCTACTACAATGAGCAGTTCTTC. This sequence encodes CASSQFVIGGRAYYNEQFF.

This clonotype showed up just a few times. The chain has TRBV5-1 and TRBJ2-5; no reliable D call. The V and J ends lost 0 bases and 13 bases respectively, with 13 bases between them. CDR1 is SGHRS, CDR2 YFSETQ, per germline. This CDR3 is built from 12 residues. The CDR3 DNA sequence: TGCGCCAGCAGCTTGGGAGAGAGCCTCCCGTACTTC. It codes for CASSLGESLPYF. The complete variable domain, with remaining parts taken from reference TRBV5-1 and TRBJ2-5, reads KAGVTQTPRYLIKTRGQQVTLSCSPISGHRSVSWYQQTPGQGLQFLFEYFSETQRNKGNFPGRFSGRQFSNSRSEMNVSTLELGDSALYLCASSLGESLPYFGPGTRLLVL.

V and J are TRBV2 and TRBJ2-1, with a weak D call TRBD2 (5 bases). Trimming stripped 9 bases from V and 0 bases from J, with 24 bases between. Per the germline V gene, CDR1 is SNHLY and CDR2 is FYNNEI. This CDR3 is 18 amino acids long. Here the CDR3 DNA reads TGTGCCAGTCAGAGGAGAGTGAGCGGAACGAGCTCCTACAATGAGCAGTTCTTC. Translation gives CASQRRVSGTSSYNEQFF.

The CDR3 reads CSAVRGDGYTF. CDR3 DNA: TGCAGTGCCGTTCGTGGGGATGGCTACACCTTC. The V and J genes are TRBV20-1 and TRBJ1-2; D uncertain. The CDR3 runs 11 residues. Germline lookup yields CDR1 DFQATT and CDR2 SNEGSKA (reference sequence). With 6 bases removed from V and 6 bases from J, the gap between germline ends came to 11 bases.

The rearrangement joins TRBV20-1 to TRBJ2-1; D is ambiguous. This CDR3 region has 13 residues. CDR1 and CDR2 from the germline V gene are DFQATT and SNEGSKA (reference sequence). The germline V and J ends were trimmed by 6 bases and 4 bases, with 13 bases remaining between them. CDR3 loop: CSAQESPYNEQFF. The CDR3, as DNA: TGCAGTGCCCAGGAGTCCCCTTACAATGAGCAGTTCTTC.

This chain links TRBV6-1 with TRBJ2-1, with a weak D call TRBD2 (7 bases). Germline V lookup: CDR1 MNHNS, CDR2 SASEGT. CDR3 length: 16 residues. V was shortened by 6 bases and J by 2 bases, with 17 bases between the two germline ends. The CDR3 loop is CASSLEGGGTYNEQFF. The DNA of the CDR3 is TGTGCCAGCAGCCTCGAGGGGGGGGGGACCTACAATGAGCAGTTCTTC.

The chain couples TRBV4-2 to TRBJ2-7, with D uncertain. CDR1 is LGHNA and CDR2 is YNFKEQ in the germline V gene. The CDR3 has 15 residues. The germline V and J ends were trimmed by 0 bases and 6 bases, with 15 bases remaining between them. The CDR3 sequence: CASSQEEGSPGEQYF. CDR3 DNA: TGTGCCAGCAGCCAAGAAGAAGGATCGCCGGGCGAGCAGTACTTC.

The chain joins TRBV5-4 to TRBJ1-1; 9 bases map to TRBD1. The CDR3 runs to 15 residues. Trimming took 3 bases from V and 4 from J; bases not matched to a gene: 7. Germline-derived CDR1 and CDR2 are SGHNT and YYREEE (reference sequence). CDR3 bases: TGTGCCAGCAGCTCTGGGGGACAGGGTAGCACTGAAGCTTTCTTT. Its protein is CASSSGGQGSTEAFF.

This clonotype was found many times. This sequence joins TRBV6-1 and TRBJ2-1, with D tentatively TRBD1 (5 bases). Germline V gene data show CDR1 as MNHNS and CDR2 as SASEGT. V lost 5 bases and J lost 2, with 13 bases in between. This CDR3 is built from 15 residues. The chain's CDR3 is CASSLDSPPYNEQFF. The CDR3 DNA reads TGTGCCAGCAGTTTAGACAGCCCCCCCTACAATGAGCAGTTCTTC.

The rearrangement uses TRBV20-1 and TRBJ1-2; D remains ambiguous. Per germline, CDR1 DFQATT and CDR2 SNEGSKA (reference sequence). CDR3 size: 12 residues. V was shortened by 6 bases and J by 4 bases, with 12 bases between the two germline ends. CDR3 DNA sequence: TGCAGTGCCCAAACGGCAGCCTATGGCTACACCTTC. This encodes CSAQTAAYGYTF.

This clonotype was counted ten times or more. This chain connects TRBV3-1 to TRBJ1-5; possibly TRBD1 for D (5 bases). V was cut by 6 bases and J by 7 bases, with 13 bases left in between. The CDR3 consists of 13 residues. The V gene's germline CDR1 is LGHDT and CDR2 YNNKEL (reference sequence). CDR3 protein: CASSQGVGQPQHF. The CDR3 region has the DNA TGTGCCAGCAGTCAGGGAGTAGGGCAGCCCCAGCATTTT.

This clonotype showed up many times. The chain links TRBV7-9 to TRBJ2-3, with unresolved D. Germline V gives CDR1 SEHNR, CDR2 FQNEAQ (reference sequence). The CDR3 is 14 amino acids. V lost 1 base to trimming and J lost 6 bases, with 11 bases between them. DNA for the CDR3: TGTGCCAGCAGCTTAGGGGTCCCACCGGATACGCAGTATTTT. The encoded protein is CASSLGVPPDTQYF.

The J gene is TRBJ1-2, the V gene TRBV10-3; the D gene is possibly TRBD1 (5 bases). Germline V lookup: CDR1 ENHRY, CDR2 SYGVKD. V was clipped by 2 bases and J by 4 bases, with 14 bases between them. This CDR3 is built from 15 residues. The CDR3 DNA sequence: TGTGCCATCAGTGAGGGAGTTGGTGGGACCTATGGCTACACCTTC. Translated, it gives CAISEGVGGTYGYTF.

This clonotype was seen many times. At one of its ends the junction is not consistent with the germline gene, which may arise from a read error. This chain uses TRBV5-1 with TRBJ1-1; D remains ambiguous. The CDR3 totals 11 residues. Germline CDR1 is SGHRS and CDR2 is YFSETQ. The CDR3 spells CASSFGAEAFF. In DNA form, the CDR3 reads TGTGCCAGCAGCTTTGGGGCTGAAGCTTTCTTT.

This clonotype showed up just a few times. The rearrangement joins TRBV5-1 to TRBJ2-1; no firm D call. Germline assignment: CDR1 SGHRS and CDR2 YFSETQ. This CDR3 region has 15 residues. V was pared by 3 bases and J by 0 bases, with 10 bases between. CDR3 protein: CASSSAADSYNEQFF. The CDR3 nucleotides are TGCGCCAGCAGCTCCGCGGCGGACTCCTACAATGAGCAGTTCTTC. Full variable domain (outside the CDR3, taken from reference TRBV5-1 and TRBJ2-1): KAGVTQTPRYLIKTRGQQVTLSCSPISGHRSVSWYQQTPGQGLQFLFEYFSETQRNKGNFPGRFSGRQFSNSRSEMNVSTLELGDSALYLCASSSAADSYNEQFFGPGTRLTVL.

This clonotype was seen many times. V is TRBV3-1 and J is TRBJ1-1; D not certain. Germline V gene sequence: CDR1 LGHDT, CDR2 YNNKEL (reference sequence). This CDR3 contains 12 residues. V dropped 1 base and J dropped 7 bases, with 7 bases sitting between them. The CDR3 coding sequence is TGTGCCAGCAGCCAAGGGGTGCTTGAAGCTTTCTTT. Its protein product is CASSQGVLEAFF. The full variable domain, rest sourced from reference TRBV3-1 and TRBJ1-1, is DTAVSQTPKYLVTQMGNDKSIKCEQNLGHDTMYWYKQDSKKFLKIMFSYNNKELIINETVPNRFSPKSPDKAHLNLHINSLELGDSAVYFCASSQGVLEAFFGQGTRLTVV.

This clonotype was detected ten times or more. The chain couples TRBV2 to TRBJ1-2, with D perhaps TRBD1 (6 bases). Trimming removed 4 bases from V and 7 bases from J, with 13 bases in between. Germline V gene lookup returns CDR1 SNHLY and CDR2 FYNNEI. This CDR3 comprises 13 residues. The CDR3 is CASSVGGGLGYTF. In nucleotides, the CDR3 is TGTGCCAGCAGTGTAGGCGGGGGGCTTGGCTACACCTTC.

In its sample, this clonotype was seen many times. The chain joins TRBV6-1 to TRBJ1-3; D is possibly TRBD1 (5 bases). This CDR3 is 17 amino acids long. Deletions cut 4 bases from V and 1 base from J, with 17 bases between. Per the germline V gene, CDR1 is MNHNS and CDR2 is SASEGT. The CDR3 loop reads CASSGWTSHESGNTIYF. As DNA, the CDR3 is TGTGCCAGCAGTGGGTGGACAAGCCACGAATCTGGAAACACCATATATTTT.

This clonotype was counted ten times or more. The gene calls are TRBV9 and TRBJ2-7; TRBD1 aligns across 9 bases. With 5 bases clipped from V and 3 bases from J, the junction kept 12 bases outside the gene matches. Germline V CDR1 and CDR2: SGDLS, YYNGEE. CDR3 length equals 16 residues. CDR3 amino acids: CASSRKLDRGNYEQYF. DNA for the CDR3: TGTGCCAGCAGTCGGAAATTGGACAGGGGAAACTACGAGCAGTACTTC.